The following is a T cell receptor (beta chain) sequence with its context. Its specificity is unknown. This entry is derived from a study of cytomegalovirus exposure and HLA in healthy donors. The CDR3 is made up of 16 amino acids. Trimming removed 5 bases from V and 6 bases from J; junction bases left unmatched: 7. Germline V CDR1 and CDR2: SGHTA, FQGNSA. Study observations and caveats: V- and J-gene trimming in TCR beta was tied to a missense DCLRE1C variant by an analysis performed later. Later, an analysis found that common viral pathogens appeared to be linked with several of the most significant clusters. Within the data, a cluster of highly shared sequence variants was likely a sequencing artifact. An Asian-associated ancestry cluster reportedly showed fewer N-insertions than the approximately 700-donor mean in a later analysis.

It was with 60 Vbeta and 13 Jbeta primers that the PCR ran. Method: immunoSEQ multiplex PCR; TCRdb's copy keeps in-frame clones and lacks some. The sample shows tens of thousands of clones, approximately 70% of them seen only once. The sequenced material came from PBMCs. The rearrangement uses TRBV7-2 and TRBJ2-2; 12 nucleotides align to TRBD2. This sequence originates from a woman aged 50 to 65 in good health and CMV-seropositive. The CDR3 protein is CASSTSSGGAPGELFF. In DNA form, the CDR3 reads TGTGCCAGCAGCACATCTAGCGGGGGGGCCCCCGGGGAGCTGTTTTTT.